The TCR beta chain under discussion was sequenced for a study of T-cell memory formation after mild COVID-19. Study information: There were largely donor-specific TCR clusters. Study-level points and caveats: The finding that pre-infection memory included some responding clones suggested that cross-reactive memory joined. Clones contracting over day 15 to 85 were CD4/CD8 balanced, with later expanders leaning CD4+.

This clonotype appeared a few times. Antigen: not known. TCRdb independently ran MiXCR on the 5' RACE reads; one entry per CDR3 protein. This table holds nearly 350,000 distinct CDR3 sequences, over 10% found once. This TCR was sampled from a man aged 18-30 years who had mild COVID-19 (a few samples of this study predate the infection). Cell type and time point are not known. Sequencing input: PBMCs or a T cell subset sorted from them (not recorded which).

The DNA of the CDR3 is TGTGCCAGCAGCTTCGGGGGGGCGAAGTGGGGGGCGCAGTATTTT. Amino acid sequence: CASSFGGAKWGAQYF. The genes are TRBV7-2 and TRBJ2-3; 8 bases map to TRBD2. CDR3 length equals 15 residues. V trimming: 3 bases; J trimming: 10 bases; junction bases outside the gene matches: 12. CDR1 and CDR2 (germline): SGHTA, FQGNSA.